This T cell receptor beta chain was obtained from a study of blood T cell repertoires in COVID-19. Study as a whole: PBMCs, B-cell-depleted T cells, or T cells were the source of the cDNA or gDNA that made up the material.

Clones were read by immunoSEQ multiplex PCR, and TCRdb kept only the in-frame ones, dropping some. The sample records under 250,000 clones, over 70% being singletons. The V end lost 6 bases, the J end lost 5 bases, and 10 bases lay between the germline ends. The CDR3 contains 13 residues. This receptor was obtained from a woman aged 70 to 79 with acute or convalescent COVID-19. Sequenced material: peripheral blood. The chain uses TRBV12-3 or TRBV12-4 and TRBJ2-2; a weak D match, TRBD2 (5 bases). CDR3 residues: CASSRRRTGELFF. The CDR3 DNA reads as TGTGCCAGCAGCAGGAGGAGGACCGGGGAGCTGTTTTTT.